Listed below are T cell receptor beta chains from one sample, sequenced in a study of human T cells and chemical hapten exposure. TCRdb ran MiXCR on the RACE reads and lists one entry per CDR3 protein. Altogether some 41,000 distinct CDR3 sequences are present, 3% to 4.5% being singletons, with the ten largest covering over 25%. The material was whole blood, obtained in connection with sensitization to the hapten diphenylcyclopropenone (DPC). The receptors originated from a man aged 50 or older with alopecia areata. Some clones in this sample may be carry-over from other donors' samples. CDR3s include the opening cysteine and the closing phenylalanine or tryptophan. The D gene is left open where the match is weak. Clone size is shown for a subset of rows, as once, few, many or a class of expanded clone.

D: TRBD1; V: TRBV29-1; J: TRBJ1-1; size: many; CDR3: CSVFRDRAMNTEAFF; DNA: TGCAGCGTGTTCCGGGACAGGGCCATGAACACTGAAGCTTTCTTT
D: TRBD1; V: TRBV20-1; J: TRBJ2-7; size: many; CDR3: CSARDRDSHEQYF; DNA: TGCAGTGCTAGAGACCGGGACAGCCACGAGCAGTACTTC
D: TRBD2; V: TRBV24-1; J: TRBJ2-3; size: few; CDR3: CATSDLTREGNTDTQYF; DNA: TGTGCCACCAGTGATTTGACACGGGAGGGCAACACAGATACGCAGTATTTT
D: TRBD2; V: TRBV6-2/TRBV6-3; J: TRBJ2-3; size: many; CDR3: CASSALLSTGGGTDTQYF; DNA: TGTGCCAGCAGTGCCCTATTATCTACGGGAGGCGGCACAGATACGCAGTATTTT
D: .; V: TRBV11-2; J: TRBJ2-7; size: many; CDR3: CASSFRHEQYF; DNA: TGTGCCAGCAGCTTCCGCCACGAGCAGTACTTC
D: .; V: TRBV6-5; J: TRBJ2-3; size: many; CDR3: CASSYEAADTQYF; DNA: TGTGCCAGCAGTTACGAGGCGGCTGATACGCAGTATTTT
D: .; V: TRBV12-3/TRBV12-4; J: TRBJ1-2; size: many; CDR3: CASSFLGSGYTF; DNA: TGTGCCAGCAGTTTCTTGGGTTCCGGCTACACCTTC
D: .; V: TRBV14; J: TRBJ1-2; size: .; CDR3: CASSPGGGYTF; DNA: TGTGCCAGCAGCCCCGGTGGAGGCTACACCTTC
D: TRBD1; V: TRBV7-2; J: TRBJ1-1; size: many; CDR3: CASSLVGTAKWVLTNTEAFF; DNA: TGTGCCAGCAGCTTAGTCGGGACAGCAAAGTGGGTGTTGACTAACACTGAAGCTTTCTTT
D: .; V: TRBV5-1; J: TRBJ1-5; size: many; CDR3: CASSEVPGSNQPQHF; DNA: TGCGCCAGCAGCGAAGTTCCAGGGAGCAATCAGCCCCAGCATTTT
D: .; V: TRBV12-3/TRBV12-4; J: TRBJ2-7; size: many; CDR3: CASSLAAAGVNEQYF; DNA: TGTGCCAGCAGTTTAGCGGCCGCAGGGGTCAACGAGCAGTACTTC
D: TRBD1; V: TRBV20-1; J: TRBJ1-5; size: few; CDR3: CSGTGQGNQPQHF; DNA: TGCAGTGGAACGGGACAGGGTAATCAGCCCCAGCATTTT
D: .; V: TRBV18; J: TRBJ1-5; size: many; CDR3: CASSPMDNNQPQHF; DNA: TGTGCCAGCTCACCGATGGACAACAATCAGCCCCAGCATTTT
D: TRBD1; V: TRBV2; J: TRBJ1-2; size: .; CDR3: CASRTGTVGYGYTF; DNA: TGTGCCAGCAGGACAGGGACCGTTGGTTATGGCTACACCTTC
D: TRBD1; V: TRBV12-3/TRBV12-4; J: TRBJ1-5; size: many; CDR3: CASSLWPQTGDQPQHF; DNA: TGTGCCAGCAGTTTGTGGCCCCAAACAGGGGATCAGCCCCAGCATTTT
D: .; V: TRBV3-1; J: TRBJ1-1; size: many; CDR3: CASSQVYRSSDHTEAFF; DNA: TGTGCCAGCAGCCAAGTGTATCGCAGCTCCGACCACACTGAAGCTTTCTTT
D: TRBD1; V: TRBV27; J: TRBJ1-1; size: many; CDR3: CASSWDRENTEAFF; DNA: TGTGCCAGCAGTTGGGACAGGGAGAACACTGAAGCTTTCTTT
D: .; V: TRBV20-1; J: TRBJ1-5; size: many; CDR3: CSATPGTVGNQPQHF; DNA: TGCAGTGCCACCCCCGGGACCGTAGGCAATCAGCCCCAGCATTTT
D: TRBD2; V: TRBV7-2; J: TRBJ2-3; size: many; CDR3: CASSLRVRTSGRITDTQYF; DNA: TGTGCCAGCAGCTTAAGAGTTCGTACTAGCGGGAGGATAACAGATACGCAGTATTTT
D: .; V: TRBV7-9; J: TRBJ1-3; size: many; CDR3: CASSPSWGAAGDTIYF; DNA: TGTGCCAGCAGCCCCTCTTGGGGGGCGGCCGGAGACACCATATATTTT
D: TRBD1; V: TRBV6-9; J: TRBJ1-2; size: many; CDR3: CASKRDRKGLYYGYTF; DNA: TGTGCCAGCAAAAGGGACAGGAAGGGCCTCTACTATGGCTACACCTTC
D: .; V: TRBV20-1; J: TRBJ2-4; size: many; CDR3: CSARDGRVIQYF; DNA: TGCAGTGCTAGAGATGGAAGGGTCATTCAGTACTTC
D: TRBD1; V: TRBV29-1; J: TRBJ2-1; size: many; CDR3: CSVLHRGRNEQFF; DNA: TGCAGCGTTCTACACAGGGGACGGAATGAGCAGTTCTTC
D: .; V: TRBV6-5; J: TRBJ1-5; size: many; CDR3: CASSPDLRQPQHF; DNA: TGTGCCAGCAGTCCCGACCTTCGTCAGCCCCAGCATTTT
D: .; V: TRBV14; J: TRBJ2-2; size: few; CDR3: CASSQDRGGVSTGELFF; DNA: TGTGCCAGCAGCCAAGATCGCGGTGGGGTTAGCACCGGGGAGCTGTTTTTT
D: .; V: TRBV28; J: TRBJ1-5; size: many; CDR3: CASSLISGGGDQPQHF; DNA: TGTGCCAGCAGTTTAATCTCCGGGGGGGGGGATCAGCCCCAGCATTTT
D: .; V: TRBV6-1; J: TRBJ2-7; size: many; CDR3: CASSELGVSEQYF; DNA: TGTGCCAGCAGTGAACTGGGAGTGAGCGAGCAGTACTTC
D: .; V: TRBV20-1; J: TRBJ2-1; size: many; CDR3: CSAREGSGTYNEQFF; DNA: TGCAGTGCTAGAGAGGGTAGCGGAACCTACAATGAGCAGTTCTTC
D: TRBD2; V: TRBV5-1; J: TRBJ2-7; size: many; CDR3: CASSPGLAGSSYEQYF; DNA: TGTGCCAGCAGCCCGGGACTAGCGGGGAGCTCCTACGAGCAGTACTTC
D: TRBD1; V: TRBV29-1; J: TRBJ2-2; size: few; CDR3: CSAGQGAGTGELFF; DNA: TGCAGCGCTGGACAGGGGGCTGGTACCGGGGAGCTGTTTTTT
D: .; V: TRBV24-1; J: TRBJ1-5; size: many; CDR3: CATSDPRASLEHSNQPQHF; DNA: TGTGCCACCAGTGACCCCCGCGCATCACTTGAGCATAGCAATCAGCCCCAGCATTTT
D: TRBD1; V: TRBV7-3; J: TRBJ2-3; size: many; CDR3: CASSPQGTGKADTQYF; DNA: TGTGCCAGCAGCCCCCAGGGGACAGGGAAGGCGGATACGCAGTATTTT
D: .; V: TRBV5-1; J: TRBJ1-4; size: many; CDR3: CASSPGAGTNEKLFF; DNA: TGCGCCAGCAGCCCAGGGGCCGGGACTAATGAAAAACTGTTTTTT
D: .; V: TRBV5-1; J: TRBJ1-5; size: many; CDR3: CASSLAGGGQPQHF; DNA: TGCGCCAGCAGCTTGGCGGGGGGCGGTCAGCCCCAGCATTTT
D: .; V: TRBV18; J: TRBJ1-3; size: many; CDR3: CASSPNQGNSGNTIYF; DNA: TGTGCCAGCTCACCAAACCAGGGGAACTCTGGAAACACCATATATTTT
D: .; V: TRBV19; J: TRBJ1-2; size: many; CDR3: CASAANYGYTF; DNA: TGTGCCAGCGCAGCGAACTATGGCTACACCTTC
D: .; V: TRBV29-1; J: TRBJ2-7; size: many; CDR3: CSVLTGDGAYEQYF; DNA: TGCAGCGTCCTGACGGGAGATGGGGCCTACGAGCAGTACTTC
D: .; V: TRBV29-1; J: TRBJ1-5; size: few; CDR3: CSVEVEGGRAQHF; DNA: TGCAGCGTTGAAGTTGAGGGAGGCAGGGCCCAGCATTTT
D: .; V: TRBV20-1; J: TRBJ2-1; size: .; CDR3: CSARDLRHYNEQFF; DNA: TGCAGTGCTAGAGATCTCCGACATTACAATGAGCAGTTCTTC
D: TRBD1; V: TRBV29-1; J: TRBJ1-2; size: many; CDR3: CSVEGTGDLYGYTF; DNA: TGCAGCGTTGAGGGGACAGGGGACCTTTATGGCTACACCTTC
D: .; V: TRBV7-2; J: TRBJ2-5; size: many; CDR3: CASSSLGGRKTQYF; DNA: TGTGCCAGCAGTTCCCTCGGGGGGCGAAAGACCCAGTACTTC
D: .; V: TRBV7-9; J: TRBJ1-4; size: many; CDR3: CASGEQFNEKLFF; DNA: TGTGCCAGCGGGGAACAGTTTAATGAAAAACTGTTTTTT
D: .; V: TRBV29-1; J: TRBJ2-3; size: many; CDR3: CSVEVGTDTQYF; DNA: TGCAGCGTTGAGGTTGGCACAGATACGCAGTATTTT
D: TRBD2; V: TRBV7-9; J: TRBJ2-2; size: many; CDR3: CASSETSGANTGELFF; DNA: TGTGCCAGCAGCGAAACTAGCGGCGCGAACACCGGGGAGCTGTTTTTT
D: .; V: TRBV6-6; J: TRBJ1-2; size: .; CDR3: CASSYSMAGPYGYTF; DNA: TGTGCCAGCAGTTACTCGATGGCCGGGCCCTATGGCTACACCTTC
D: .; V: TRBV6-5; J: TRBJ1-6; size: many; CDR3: CASSERGAGNSPLHF; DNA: TGTGCCAGCAGTGAGCGAGGGGCTGGTAATTCACCCCTCCACTTT
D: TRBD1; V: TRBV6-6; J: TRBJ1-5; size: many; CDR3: CASNWDRGEPQHF; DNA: TGTGCCAGCAATTGGGACAGGGGAGAGCCCCAGCATTTT
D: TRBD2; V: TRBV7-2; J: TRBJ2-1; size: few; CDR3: CASNTVTSPGGEQFF; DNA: TGTGCCAGCAACACCGTGACTAGCCCGGGGGGTGAGCAGTTCTTC
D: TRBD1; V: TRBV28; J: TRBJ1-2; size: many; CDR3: CASTSEGAGYTF; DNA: TGTGCCAGCACTTCGGAGGGGGCTGGCTACACCTTC
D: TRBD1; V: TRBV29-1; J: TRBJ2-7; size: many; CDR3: CSVGEGTGGSYEQYF; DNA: TGCAGCGTCGGCGAAGGGACAGGGGGCTCCTACGAGCAGTACTTC
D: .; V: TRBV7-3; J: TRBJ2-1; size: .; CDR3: CASRLDNGRNEQFF; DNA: TGTGCCAGCAGATTGGACAACGGTCGCAATGAGCAGTTCTTC
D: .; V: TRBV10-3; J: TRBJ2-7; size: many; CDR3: CAISDFTGGYEQYF; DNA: TGTGCCATCAGTGATTTTACAGGAGGGTACGAGCAGTACTTC
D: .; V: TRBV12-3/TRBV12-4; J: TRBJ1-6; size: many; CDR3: CASSFAQRSPLHF; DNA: TGTGCCAGCAGTTTTGCCCAGCGATCACCCCTCCACTTT